The TCR beta chain under discussion was sequenced for a study of blood T cell repertoires in COVID-19. Study information: PBMCs, B-cell-depleted T cells, or T cells provided the cDNA or gDNA that made up the material.

The study recruited people aged roughly 18 to 100 years across about 25 US areas. In the authors' workflow: Estimated nucleated cell counts came from reference gene primer amplification. Clones were sequenced by immunoSEQ multiplex PCR, and TCRdb holds only the in-frame ones, with some missing. The V and J calls and clone size are taken from that table; D and trimming were inferred from the DNA. The sample has roughly 210,000 clones, around 86% seen once. Trimming cost V 8 bases and J 3 bases, with 32 bases left between them. The CDR3 extends over 19 amino acids. Germline V lookup: CDR1 LNHDA, CDR2 SQIVND (reference sequence).

The TCR was taken from a man younger than 40 in a cohort exposed to, infected with or recovered from COVID-19 (not recorded which). The chain uses TRBV19 and TRBJ2-7, with TRBD2 as a possible D gene (7 bases). Sequenced input: PBMCs or T cells enriched from blood (not recorded which). The CDR3 DNA is TGTGCCAGTTCTTCAACGGGGGGCGGGGGAGTGCCTATCTTCTACGAGCAGTACTTC. Its protein product is CASSSTGGGGVPIFYEQYF.